A selection of T cell receptor beta chains follows, all from one sample in a study of control samples from healthy donors and cancer patients. Profiling relied on immunoSEQ multiplex PCR, and the TCRdb table lists in-frame clones only, not all of them. The sample includes 90,000 or so clones, roughly 83% of them seen just once. Source material: PBMCs. The receptor source for this set is a man between 65 and 79 years old with lung cancer. The CDR3 runs from the conserved cysteine through the conserved F or W. A D gene is named only where the DNA matches it firmly. The size field is filled for only some rows; it gives once, few, many or a size class.

size	D	J	V	DNA	CDR3
NA	TRBD2	TRBJ2-5	TRBV7-3	TGTGCCAGCAGCCATTCGGGACTACCAAAAGAGACCCAGTACTTC	CASSHSGLPKETQYF
NA	NA	TRBJ1-6	TRBV4-3	TGCGCCAGCAGCCAAGCCCGAGGGAGTTGGTCACCCCTCCACTTT	CASSQARGSWSPLHF
few	NA	TRBJ1-2	TRBV5-4	TGTGCCAGCAGCTTGGAACAGCACTATGGCTACACCTTC	CASSLEQHYGYTF
NA	TRBD2	TRBJ2-1	TRBV5-6	TGTGCCAGCAGCTCGACCGGGACTAGCGGGGCGAGCTCCTACAATGAGCAGTTCTTC	CASSSTGTSGASSYNEQFF
NA	NA	TRBJ2-6	TRBV6-2/TRBV6-3	TGTGCCAGCAGTTACCGGGCAGGACTCTCTGGGGCCAACGTCCTGACTTTC	CASSYRAGLSGANVLTF
NA	NA	TRBJ2-5	TRBV15	TGTGCCACCAGGTTACGGGGTGGGCCCCAAGAGACCCAGTACTTC	CATRLRGGPQETQYF
once	NA	TRBJ1-4	TRBV5-4	TGTGCCAGCAGCTTGGAACCCAGGGGCAGCCGAGAAAAACTGTTTTTT	CASSLEPRGSREKLFF
NA	NA	TRBJ2-2	TRBV6-5	TGTGCCAGCAGTTACTCGATAGGGGCCGCCGGGGAGCTGTTTTTT	CASSYSIGAAGELFF
NA	TRBD2	TRBJ2-7	TRBV30	TGTGCCTGGAGGGGGAGGGACTACGAGCAGTACTTC	CAWRGRDYEQYF
NA	TRBD2	TRBJ2-1	TRBV18	TGTGCCAGCTCACCACCGGCTAGCGGGGCCTACAATGAGCAGTTCTTC	CASSPPASGAYNEQFF
once	TRBD1	TRBJ2-7	TRBV7-9	TGTGCCAGCAGCTTAGGACAGGGGGGCTACGAGCAGTACTTC	CASSLGQGGYEQYF
NA	NA	TRBJ2-2	TRBV27	TGTGCCAGCAGTTTTGGGGGGACCGGGGAGCTGTTTTTT	CASSFGGTGELFF
NA	NA	TRBJ2-7	TRBV19	TGTGCCAGTAGTATAGGTCGACAGGGAGGTTCCTACGAGCAGTACTTC	CASSIGRQGGSYEQYF
NA	TRBD1	TRBJ1-2	TRBV2	TGTGCCAGCAGTGACGGGACAGCTGCCAACTATGGCTACACCTTC	CASSDGTAANYGYTF
NA	NA	TRBJ2-7	TRBV30	TGTGCCTGGAGTGAACTGGGCGCCGAGCAGTACTTC	CAWSELGAEQYF
NA	TRBD1	TRBJ1-2	TRBV9	TGTGCCAGCAGCGCCCAGGGGGCTCTATCCTATGGCTACACCTTC	CASSAQGALSYGYTF
once	NA	TRBJ1-5	TRBV6-5	TGTGCCAGCAGTTACGGGGTCGGGAATCAGCCCCAGCATTTT	CASSYGVGNQPQHF